The sequence of this T cell receptor beta chain was determined in a study of molecular identifiers for immune sequencing clone quantification. As for the study in general: Replicate RNA came from about 19,000 or 110,000 naive CD8 cells and was split five ways, and four parts were sequenced.

Germline assignment: CDR1 SGHRS and CDR2 YFSETQ. There are 14 residues in the CDR3. Bulk TCR libraries were made with methods that had been previously described and with listed TCR primers. TCRdb passed the PCR reads through MiXCR, listing each CDR3 protein once. The sample has approximately 680,000 distinct CDR3 sequences; about 25% are singletons. Libraries from naive CD8 cells were generated from approximately 22,000 to 940,000 sorted cells (with 10%, 30% or 50% RNA). Based on a CD8+CD4-CCR7+CD45RA+ profile, naive CD8 T cells were sorted. The sample holds a few counts of this clonotype. Sequence at one end of the junction differs from germline and may be a read error.

Input material: naive CD8+ T cells from blood, with Jurkat cell RNA spiked in. Subset indicated: FACS-sorted CD8+CD4-CCR7+CD45RA+ naive T cells. This TCR derives from a human donor in good health. Some libraries in this study had Jurkat cell RNA spiked in. This chain connects TRBV5-1 to TRBJ2-3; TRBD1 might be the D (6 bases). The CDR3 here is CASSHGQLIDTQDF. The CDR3 region has the DNA TGCGCCAGCAGCCACGGACAGCTCATCGATACGCAGGATTTT.